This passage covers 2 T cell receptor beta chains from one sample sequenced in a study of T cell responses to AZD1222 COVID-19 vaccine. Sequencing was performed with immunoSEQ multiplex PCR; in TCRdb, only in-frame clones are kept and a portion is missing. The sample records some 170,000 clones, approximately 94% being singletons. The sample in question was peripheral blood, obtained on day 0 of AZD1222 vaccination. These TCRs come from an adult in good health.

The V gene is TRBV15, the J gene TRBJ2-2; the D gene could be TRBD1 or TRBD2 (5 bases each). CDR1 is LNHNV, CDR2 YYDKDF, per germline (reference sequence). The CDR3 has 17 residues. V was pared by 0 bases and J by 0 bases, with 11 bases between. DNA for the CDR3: TGTGCCACCAGCAGAGATCGGGGCAGGACGAACACCGGGGAGCTGTTTTTT. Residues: CATSRDRGRTNTGELFF.

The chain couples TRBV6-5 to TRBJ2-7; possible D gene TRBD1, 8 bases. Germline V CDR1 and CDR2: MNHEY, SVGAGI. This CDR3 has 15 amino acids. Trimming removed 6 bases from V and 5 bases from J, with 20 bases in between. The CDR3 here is CASSRARTGRDEQYF. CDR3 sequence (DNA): TGTGCCAGCAGCCGCGCCCGGACAGGGAGGGACGAGCAGTACTTC.